One and the same sample provided the 30 T cell receptor beta chains below, sequenced in a study of blood T cells in healthy people across ages. Combining a sample-barcoded 5' primer with a J-beta primer mix, a second PCR ran for roughly 7 to 11 cycles. TCRdb re-derived calls from the 5' RACE reads in MiXCR, one entry per CDR3 protein. Among hundreds of thousands of distinct CDR3 sequences listed, 35% to 50% were seen once. Sequenced material: blood. The source of these receptors is an elderly man in good health.

The DNA of the CDR3 is TGCGCCAGCAGCCTCGGGACAGAATTAGGTGAGCAGTACTTC. Residues: CASSLGTELGEQYF. The genes are TRBV4-1 and TRBJ2-7, with 7 positions matching TRBD1. The CDR3 has 14 residues. CDR1 is MGHRA and CDR2 is YSYEKL in the germline V gene. The V gene end was trimmed by 4 bases and the J gene end by 7 bases; junction bases not matched to a gene: 10.

This clonotype was seen more than once but under ten times. The rearrangement links TRBV6-2 or TRBV6-3 to TRBJ1-5; no clear D gene. With 0 bases removed from V and 5 bases from J, the gap between germline ends came to 14 bases. Germline lookup yields CDR1 MNHEY and CDR2 SVGEGT. The CDR3 consists of 16 residues. CDR3 residues: CASSYSTISGDQPQHF. DNA of the CDR3: TGTGCCAGCAGTTACTCGACTATAAGTGGAGATCAGCCCCAGCATTTT.

The gene calls are TRBV6-6 and TRBJ2-5; 10 nucleotides align to TRBD2. CDR3 size: 16 residues. V was pared by 2 bases and J by 2 bases, with 5 bases of the junction left unmatched. Germline V gene lookup returns CDR1 MNHNY and CDR2 SVGAGI (reference sequence). The CDR3 region is CASSYPRTSGQETQYF. The CDR3 nucleotides read TGTGCCAGCAGTTACCCCCGGACTAGCGGACAAGAGACCCAGTACTTC.

This clonotype was detected many times. This chain connects TRBV20-1 to TRBJ2-3, with 8 nucleotides matching TRBD2. Germline V gene sequence: CDR1 DFQATT, CDR2 SNEGSKA (reference sequence). V shed 5 bases, J shed 2 bases, and the junction held 3 bases outside the gene matches. The CDR3 consists of 13 residues. This CDR3 is CSASSGSTDTQYF. Here the CDR3 DNA reads TGCAGTGCTTCTAGCGGGTCCACAGATACGCAGTATTTT.

In its sample, this clonotype was seen a few times. This rearrangement joins TRBV4-3 to TRBJ2-1; TRBD2 matches 8 bases. The germline V gene has CDR1 LGHNA and CDR2 YSLEER. The CDR3 has 12 amino acids. The V gene end was trimmed by 4 bases and the J gene end by 9 bases; junction bases not matched to a gene: 2. CDR3 sequence (DNA): TGCGCCAGCAGCCCCGGGGGGGGTGAGCAGTTCTTC. It is translated as CASSPGGGEQFF.

In this sample, this clonotype turned up many times. The chain joins TRBV20-1 to TRBJ1-1; D remains ambiguous. V was pared by 1 base and J by 7 bases, with 16 bases between. Germline CDR1 reads DFQATT; CDR2 reads SNEGSKA (reference sequence). CDR3 length equals 14 residues. CDR3 in amino acids: CSARGRSELFEAFF. CDR3 DNA sequence: TGCAGTGCTAGAGGCCGGTCGGAGTTGTTTGAAGCTTTCTTT.

There are a few counts of this clonotype. The chain employs TRBV6-6 and TRBJ2-3, with D maybe TRBD2 (5 bases). Looked up from germline, CDR1 is MNHNY and CDR2 is SVGAGI (reference sequence). The V end lost 4 bases, the J end lost 1 base, and 12 bases lay between the germline ends. The CDR3 totals 15 residues. This CDR3 is CASSFPERGTDTQYF. The CDR3 DNA reads TGTGCCAGCAGTTTCCCCGAGAGGGGCACAGATACGCAGTATTTT.

This chain connects TRBV7-2 to TRBJ1-6; 9 bases map to TRBD1. The germline gives CDR1 SGHTA, CDR2 FQGNSA. The junction had 14 bases not matched to a gene; V was cut back by 10 bases and J by 7 bases. The CDR3 length is 16 residues. The CDR3 DNA reads as TGTGCCAACAACATACCCGGGACAGGGAACAATTCACCCCTCCACTTT. This sequence encodes CANNIPGTGNNSPLHF.

This clonotype was found a few times. The chain employs TRBV5-1 and TRBJ2-1; the D gene is possibly TRBD2 (6 bases). Per the germline V gene, CDR1 is SGHRS and CDR2 is YFSETQ. Deletions cut 4 bases from V and 4 bases from J, with 9 bases between. The CDR3 extends over 13 amino acids. The CDR3 reads CASSRGLYNEQFF. The CDR3 region has the DNA TGCGCCAGCAGCAGGGGACTGTACAATGAGCAGTTCTTC.

This chain connects TRBV11-2 to TRBJ2-7, with 9 bases aligning to TRBD1. The germline gives CDR1 SGHAT, CDR2 FQNNGV. V gave up 5 bases and J gave up 6 bases; unmatched junction bases: 11. The CDR3 is 15 residues long. Written as DNA, the CDR3 is TGTGCCAGCAGCCGAAAGGGGACAGGGACTCGCGAGCAGTACTTC. Its protein is CASSRKGTGTREQYF.

V and J are TRBV29-1 and TRBJ2-5, with a tentative D call TRBD2 (6 bases). V was pared by 7 bases and J by 2 bases, with 14 bases between. The V gene's germline CDR1 is SQVTM and CDR2 ANQGSEA. The CDR3 runs 13 residues. CDR3 protein: CSAFGAGQETQYF. CDR3 coding DNA: TGCAGCGCGTTCGGGGCGGGGCAAGAGACCCAGTACTTC.

The chain uses TRBV6-6 and TRBJ1-2; D uncertain. Trimming left V 3 bases short and J 1 base short, with 15 bases between. The CDR3 covers 16 residues. Germline CDR1 and CDR2: MNHNY and SVGAGI (reference sequence). The CDR3 here is CASSYNTGPINYGYTF. CDR3 DNA: TGTGCCAGCAGTTATAATACGGGTCCGATTAACTATGGCTACACCTTC.

J is TRBJ1-5 and V is TRBV6-2 or TRBV6-3, with D maybe TRBD1 (6 bases). Germline CDR1 MNHEY, CDR2 SVGEGT. The CDR3 sequence is 16 residues long. Trimming cost V 5 bases and J 6 bases, with 20 bases left between them. The CDR3 protein is CASSTRTAPSGQPQHF. The CDR3 DNA sequence: TGTGCCAGCAGTACCCGGACAGCCCCATCGGGTCAGCCCCAGCATTTT.

In its sample, this clonotype was seen a few times. The chain carries TRBV7-9 and TRBJ2-7; 8 bases agree with TRBD2. The V gene's germline CDR1 is SEHNR and CDR2 FQNEAQ (reference sequence). There are 16 residues in the CDR3. Germline trimming cut 0 bases from V and 7 bases from J; bases unmatched to any gene: 11. The CDR3, as DNA: TGTGCCAGCAGCTTAGCCCCACGATTAGCGGGGAATGAGCAGTACTTC. Translated, it gives CASSLAPRLAGNEQYF. Variable domain in full (rest from reference TRBV7-9 and TRBJ2-7): DTGVSQNPRHKITKRGQNVTFRCDPISEHNRLYWYRQTLGQGPEFLTYFQNEAQLEKSRLLSDRFSAERPKGSFSTLEIQRTEQGDSAMYLCASSLAPRLAGNEQYFGPGTRLTVT.

CDR3 nucleotides: TGTGCCAGCAGTTTGGCGGGGGGTCCACAAAATACGCAGTATTTT. This gives the protein CASSLAGGPQNTQYF. The genes are TRBV6-2 or TRBV6-3 and TRBJ2-3; 8 nucleotides agree with TRBD2. The CDR3 totals 15 residues. V shed 4 bases, J shed 7 bases, and the junction held 10 bases outside the gene matches. Germline assignment: CDR1 MNHEY and CDR2 SVGEGT.

Regarding this clonotype: Being one base from a much bigger clone, this may be a read error. The V and J genes are TRBV3-1 and TRBJ1-5; D remains ambiguous. Germline CDR1 reads LGHDT; CDR2 reads YNNKEL (reference sequence). CDR3 size: 15 residues. With 1 base removed from V and 1 base from J, the gap between germline ends came to 8 bases. The CDR3: CASSQGVWSNQPQHF. CDR3 DNA: TGTGCCAGCAGCCAAGGAGTGTGGAGCAATCAGCCCCAGCATTTT.

The chain recombines TRBV7-6 with TRBJ2-1; D is undetermined. The CDR3 extends over 12 amino acids. Germline V CDR1 and CDR2: SGHVS, FNYEAQ. V lost 3 bases, J lost 5 bases, and 5 bases lay in between. The chain's CDR3 is CASSFPDNEQFF. The CDR3 DNA follows: TGTGCCAGCAGCTTCCCCGACAATGAGCAGTTCTTC.

The chain has TRBV20-1 and TRBJ1-2; D uncertain. The CDR3 is 12 amino acids. V lost 5 bases, J lost 5 bases, and 12 bases lay in between. The V gene's germline CDR1 is DFQATT and CDR2 SNEGSKA (reference sequence). CDR3 nucleotides: TGCAGTGCTCTAACAGAAGGTTATGGCTACACCTTC. Translated, it gives CSALTEGYGYTF.

V usage is TRBV28 and J usage is TRBJ2-7; a weak D match, TRBD1 (5 bases). Trimming removed 3 bases at V and 2 bases at J, with 11 bases between. The germline V gene encodes CDR1 MDHEN and CDR2 SYDVKM. The CDR3 contains 14 residues. CDR3 amino acids: CASSFPQAAYEQYF. CDR3 nucleotides: TGTGCCAGCAGTTTTCCACAGGCAGCCTACGAGCAGTACTTC.

Concerning this clonotype: One base away lies a much larger clone, so this may be a sequencing read error. The V call is TRBV20-1, the J call TRBJ2-3; 13 bases fit TRBD2. The CDR3 totals 13 residues. The germline gives CDR1 DFQATT, CDR2 SNEGSKA (reference sequence). The CDR3 bases are TGCAGTGCTGGGACTAGCGGGGATGATATGCAGTATTTT. This codes for CSAGTSGDDMQYF.

This clonotype occurred a few times. The genes are TRBV7-6 and TRBJ2-3; D may be TRBD1 or TRBD2 (5 bases each). Germline CDR1 reads SGHVS; CDR2 reads FNYEAQ. This CDR3 has 16 amino acids. The V end lost 2 bases, the J end lost 1 base, and 13 bases lay between the germline ends. CDR3 nucleotides: TGTGCCAGCAGCTTAATCGGGGCTGTCGGCACAGATACGCAGTATTTT. Translating it yields CASSLIGAVGTDTQYF.

The CDR3 sequence: CASTFRQGEAFF. The CDR3 coding sequence is TGTGCCAGCACCTTCCGACAGGGTGAAGCTTTCTTT. The chain has TRBV6-6 and TRBJ1-1; 7 positions agree with TRBD1. V lost 7 bases to trimming and J lost 7 bases; unmatched junction nucleotides: 6. Germline V gene sequence: CDR1 MNHNY, CDR2 SVGAGI (reference sequence). The CDR3 consists of 12 residues.

This clonotype has only a few counts. This chain joins TRBV7-9 and TRBJ1-1; D gene ambiguous. The ends were cut back, 7 bases at V and 1 base at J, with 22 bases in the middle. Germline assignment: CDR1 SEHNR and CDR2 FQNEAQ (reference sequence). CDR3 size: 17 residues. Written as DNA, the CDR3 is TGTGCCAGCAACAGAGCCGTCGATACGTCAACGAACACTGAAGCTTTCTTT. Translation gives CASNRAVDTSTNTEAFF.

The rearrangement links TRBV6-6 to TRBJ2-7; 11 bases line up with TRBD2. Germline V gene sequence: CDR1 MNHNY, CDR2 SVGAGI (reference sequence). The CDR3 consists of 15 residues. V trimming: 5 bases; J trimming: 4 bases; junction bases outside the gene matches: 7. The DNA of the CDR3 is TGTGCCAGCAGTCCTACTAGCGGGAGTGGATACGAGCAGTACTTC. This sequence encodes CASSPTSGSGYEQYF.

The gene calls are TRBV3-1 and TRBJ2-7; a weak D match, TRBD2 (6 bases). Germline values: CDR1 LGHDT, CDR2 YNNKEL (reference sequence). This CDR3 region has 16 residues. Trimming shortened V by 1 base and J by 5 bases, and 18 bases separated the two germline ends. The CDR3 DNA sequence: TGTGCCAGCAGCCAAGGCGGGGCAGGGATATCCCACGAGCAGTACTTC. Amino acids: CASSQGGAGISHEQYF.

This rearrangement joins TRBV6-5 to TRBJ2-1, with unresolved D. CDR1 and CDR2 (germline): MNHEY, SVGAGI. Trimming removed 5 bases from V and 9 bases from J, with 11 bases in between. The CDR3 runs 12 residues. The CDR3 loop reads CASSARAVEQFF. CDR3 nucleotide sequence: TGTGCCAGCAGTGCTCGGGCTGTTGAGCAGTTCTTC.

The genes are TRBV3-1 and TRBJ1-2; TRBD1 matches 7 bases. Germline-derived CDR1 and CDR2 are LGHDT and YNNKEL (reference sequence). CDR3 length equals 17 residues. The V and J ends lost 4 bases and 4 bases, in that order; junction bases with no gene match: 15. In DNA form, the CDR3 reads TGTGCCAGCAGCCCCAGGTATTTGCCCCAGGGGGGCTATGGCTACACCTTC. This codes for CASSPRYLPQGGYGYTF.

Notes on this clonotype: A read error may be the cause here, since a much bigger clone is one base away. The rearrangement links TRBV3-1 to TRBJ2-5; 8 bases agree with TRBD2. The CDR3 sequence is 16 residues long. The trim removed 2 bases at V and 11 bases at J, leaving 16 bases unmatched. Germline CDR1 is LGHDT and CDR2 is YNNKEL (reference sequence). The CDR3, as DNA: TGTGCCAGCAGCCAACTTGGCACCTGGACTAGCCATGAGCAGTACTTC. It encodes CASSQLGTWTSHEQYF.

The CDR3 region has the DNA TGTGCCAGCAGCCACGGCGGGACAGGGTGCAAGCAGTATTTT. It is translated as CASSHGGTGCKQYF. V is TRBV7-2 and J is TRBJ2-3, with 9 bases that match TRBD1. The junction had 11 bases not matched to a gene; V was cut back by 5 bases and J by 11 bases. The CDR3 is 14 residues long. CDR1 SGHTA and CDR2 FQGNSA come from the germline V gene.

V usage is TRBV5-5 and J usage is TRBJ1-1; TRBD1 matches 9 bases. This CDR3 contains 15 residues. Unmatched junction bases numbered 13, after V lost 2 bases and J lost 11 bases. CDR1 is SGHKS and CDR2 is YYEKEE in the germline V gene (reference sequence). The CDR3 sequence: CASSFAQGAEVGAFF. The DNA for the CDR3 is TGTGCCAGCAGCTTTGCACAGGGGGCGGAGGTCGGGGCTTTCTTT. Filled out from reference TRBV5-5 and TRBJ1-1, the complete variable domain reads DAGVTQSPTHLIKTRGQQVTLRCSPISGHKSVSWYQQVLGQGPQFIFQYYEKEERGRGNFPDRFSARQFPNYSSELNVNALLLGDSALYLCASSFAQGAEVGAFFGQGTRLTVV.